This entry concerns a single T cell receptor beta chain. Profiling relied on immunoSEQ multiplex PCR, and the TCRdb table lists in-frame clones only, not all of them. The data hold about 95,000 clones, with around four fifths observed a single time. The germline V gene has CDR1 MNHEY and CDR2 SMNVEV (reference sequence). The CDR3 loop spans 15 amino acids. J lost 4 bases, V lost 0 bases, and 4 bases had no gene match. The sample belongs to a study of control samples from healthy donors and cancer patients. The V gene is TRBV27, the J gene TRBJ1-2, with 8 positions matching TRBD1. The sample taken for sequencing was blood. The sequence derives from a man aged 25-45 years in good health. The CDR3 reads CASSLSRQGAYGYTF. CDR3 in DNA: TGTGCCAGCAGTTTATCGCGTCAGGGGGCCTATGGCTACACCTTC.